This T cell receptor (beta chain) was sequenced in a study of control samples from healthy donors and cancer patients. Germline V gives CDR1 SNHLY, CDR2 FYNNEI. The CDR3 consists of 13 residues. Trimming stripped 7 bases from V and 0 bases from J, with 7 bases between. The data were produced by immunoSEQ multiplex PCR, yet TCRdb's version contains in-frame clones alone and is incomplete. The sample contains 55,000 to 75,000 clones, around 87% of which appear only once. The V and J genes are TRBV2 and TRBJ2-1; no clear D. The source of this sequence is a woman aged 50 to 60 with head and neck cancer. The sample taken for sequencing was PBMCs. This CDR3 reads CASNPFSYNEQFF. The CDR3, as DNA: TGTGCCAGCAACCCTTTCTCCTACAATGAGCAGTTCTTC.